One sample yielded the 30 T cell receptor beta chains listed below, sequenced in a study of blood T cell repertoires in COVID-19. This table comes from immunoSEQ multiplex PCR, and its TCRdb copy is limited to in-frame clones, with some not included. The sample records some 200,000 clones, over 75% being singletons. The sample consisted of peripheral blood. Every receptor here comes from a man in his forties or fifties with COVID-19, enrolled during active disease.

The V call is TRBV2, the J call TRBJ2-2; 7 positions match TRBD2. Germline assignment: CDR1 SNHLY and CDR2 FYNNEI. The CDR3 totals 15 residues. V was clipped by 4 bases and J by 4 bases; unmatched bases: 6. DNA for the CDR3: TGTGCCAGCAGTGTTGGCGGGAGCGGCACCGGGGAGCTGTTTTTT. This gives the protein CASSVGGSGTGELFF.

The chain links TRBV2 to TRBJ2-5; no clear D. The CDR3 sequence is 13 residues long. Germline loops: CDR1 SNHLY, CDR2 FYNNEI. V lost 5 bases to trimming and J lost 1 base, with 8 bases between them. CDR3 residues: CASSSQVQETQYF. As DNA, the CDR3 is TGTGCCAGCAGTTCACAAGTCCAAGAGACCCAGTACTTC.

The chain carries TRBV20-1 and TRBJ1-5, with D possibly matching TRBD1 (5 bases). The CDR3 covers 12 residues. Between the trimmed V and J ends, which lost 3 bases and 5 bases, there was a span of 8 bases. CDR1 and CDR2 (germline): DFQATT, SNEGSKA (reference sequence). CDR3 protein: CSASGGDQPQHF. The CDR3, as DNA: TGCAGTGCTAGTGGGGGAGATCAGCCCCAGCATTTT.

The chain couples TRBV5-6 to TRBJ1-5; D remains ambiguous. V was pared by 3 bases and J by 3 bases, with 10 bases between. The CDR3 spans 14 residues. The V gene's germline CDR1 is SGHDT and CDR2 YYEEEE. The CDR3 loop reads CASSYRGYNQPQHF. CDR3 DNA sequence: TGTGCCAGCAGCTATCGGGGTTACAATCAGCCCCAGCATTTT.

V gene TRBV7-3 combines with J gene TRBJ2-2; 11 bases fit TRBD2. Germline CDR1 is SGHTA and CDR2 is FQGTGA. The V and J ends lost 5 bases and 6 bases, in that order; junction bases with no gene match: 11. The CDR3 runs 17 residues. CDR3 loop: CASSMTLTSGAAGELFF. The CDR3 nucleotides read TGTGCCAGCAGCATGACCCTGACTAGCGGGGCGGCCGGGGAGCTGTTTTTT.

As concerns this clone: This sample also contains other DNA sequences that code for the same CDR3. The V and J genes are TRBV4-3 and TRBJ1-5; TRBD1 is a possible D gene (6 bases). CDR3 length: 16 residues. Looked up from germline, CDR1 is LGHNA and CDR2 is YSLEER. V was clipped by 4 bases and J by 6 bases, with 19 bases between them. In DNA, the CDR3 is TGCGCCAGCAGCCGGGGTCGGGGGGCGGGCGCTCAGCCCCAGCATTTT. As protein: CASSRGRGAGAQPQHF.

The DNA for the CDR3 is TGCGCCAGCAGCTTGGTTTCGGGACAGGGCTACGAGCAGTACTTC. Protein product: CASSLVSGQGYEQYF. The rearrangement links TRBV5-1 to TRBJ2-7, with TRBD1 identical over 9 bases. From germline, CDR1 is SGHRS and CDR2 YFSETQ. V shed 0 bases and J 3 bases; nucleotides not matched to a gene: 4. The CDR3 extends over 15 amino acids. The whole variable domain, remainder taken from reference TRBV5-1 and TRBJ2-7, is KAGVTQTPRYLIKTRGQQVTLSCSPISGHRSVSWYQQTPGQGLQFLFEYFSETQRNKGNFPGRFSGRQFSNSRSEMNVSTLELGDSALYLCASSLVSGQGYEQYFGPGTRLTVT.

The chain combines TRBV12-3 or TRBV12-4 with TRBJ1-2; D gene ambiguous. Trimming removed 5 bases from V and 5 bases from J, with 12 bases in between. The CDR3 is 13 amino acids. CDR3 sequence (DNA): TGTGCCAGCAGTCCCGACGGAGTTTATGGCTACACCTTC. Translating it yields CASSPDGVYGYTF.

The chain uses TRBV11-2 and TRBJ1-4; no reliable D call. Germline V gene data show CDR1 as SGHAT and CDR2 as FQNNGV. This CDR3 comprises 14 residues. V was pared by 3 bases and J by 5 bases, with 10 bases between. The CDR3 region is CASSFYGLNEKLFF. The CDR3, as DNA: TGTGCCAGCAGCTTTTACGGTTTGAATGAAAAACTGTTTTTT. Full variable domain (remainder filled in from reference TRBV11-2 and TRBJ1-4): EAGVAQSPRYKIIEKRQSVAFWCNPISGHATLYWYQQILGQGPKLLIQFQNNGVVDDSQLPKDRFSAERLKGVDSTLKIQPAKLEDSAVYLCASSFYGLNEKLFFGSGTQLSVL.

Only a few counts were recorded for this clone. The rearrangement links TRBV28 to TRBJ1-5; 8 bases match TRBD1. The germline gives CDR1 MDHEN, CDR2 SYDVKM. The junction had 26 bases not matched to a gene; V was cut back by 7 bases and J by 3 bases. This CDR3 is 21 amino acids long. The CDR3 sequence is CASNPYHLFLLEDRDNQPQHF. CDR3 coding DNA: TGTGCCAGCAACCCGTACCATCTCTTTCTATTAGAGGACAGGGACAATCAGCCCCAGCATTTT.

The rearrangement links TRBV20-1 to TRBJ1-6; 12 nucleotides agree with TRBD1. CDR3 size: 15 residues. The V and J ends lost 3 bases and 9 bases, in that order; junction bases with no gene match: 6. Germline-derived CDR1 and CDR2 are DFQATT and SNEGSKA (reference sequence). The CDR3 nucleotides read TGCAGTGCTAGTCCGGGACAGGGGGCTTTTTCACCCCTCCACTTT. Protein product: CSASPGQGAFSPLHF.

This chain connects TRBV6-2 or TRBV6-3 to TRBJ2-7, with D hard to call. The germline CDR1 and CDR2 sequences are MNHEY and SVGEGT. Between the trimmed V and J ends, which lost 4 bases and 7 bases, there was a span of 8 bases. This CDR3 comprises 11 residues. CDR3: CASSSTWEQYF. The DNA for the CDR3 is TGTGCCAGCAGTTCCACATGGGAGCAGTACTTC.

V usage is TRBV7-2 and J usage is TRBJ2-2, with D maybe TRBD2 (6 bases). Looked up from germline, CDR1 is SGHTA and CDR2 is FQGNSA. This CDR3 has 18 amino acids. V lost 2 bases, J lost 3 bases, and 19 bases lay in between. DNA for the CDR3: TGTGCCAGCAGCTTAACCCCACGAGGGCGGGGTGACACCGGGGAGCTGTTTTTT. Protein product: CASSLTPRGRGDTGELFF.

The chain uses TRBV4-3 and TRBJ2-1; TRBD2 agrees at 9 bases. The CDR3 consists of 18 residues. The V gene's germline CDR1 is LGHNA and CDR2 YSLEER. V lost 1 base and J lost 2; bases outside the gene matches: 9. The CDR3 region has the DNA TGCGCCAGCAGCCAAGCGCCAACGGGACTAGCAACCTACAATGAGCAGTTCTTC. Translation gives CASSQAPTGLATYNEQFF.

This chain uses TRBV11-2 with TRBJ2-2; 8 positions match TRBD1. The V gene end was trimmed by 5 bases and the J gene end by 0 bases; junction bases not matched to a gene: 11. The CDR3 length is 18 residues. The germline V gene encodes CDR1 SGHAT and CDR2 FQNNGV. CDR3 in DNA: TGTGCCAGCAGCAGAAAATCCGGGACAGGAGCGAACACCGGGGAGCTGTTTTTT. It is translated as CASSRKSGTGANTGELFF. The complete variable domain, with remaining parts taken from reference TRBV11-2 and TRBJ2-2, reads EAGVAQSPRYKIIEKRQSVAFWCNPISGHATLYWYQQILGQGPKLLIQFQNNGVVDDSQLPKDRFSAERLKGVDSTLKIQPAKLEDSAVYLCASSRKSGTGANTGELFFGEGSRLTVL.

Details on this clone: Other nucleotide sequences in the sample specify the same CDR3. The rearrangement uses TRBV7-9 and TRBJ1-1, with a possible D match to TRBD1 (5 bases). Germline CDR1 reads SEHNR; CDR2 reads FQNEAQ (reference sequence). CDR3 length equals 13 residues. Deletions cut 5 bases from V and 2 bases from J, with 9 bases between. CDR3 sequence: CASSLQGNTEAFF. DNA for the CDR3: TGTGCCAGCAGCCTTCAGGGAAACACTGAAGCTTTCTTT. The full variable domain, with the rest looked up from reference TRBV7-9 and TRBJ1-1, is DTGVSQNPRHKITKRGQNVTFRCDPISEHNRLYWYRQTLGQGPEFLTYFQNEAQLEKSRLLSDRFSAERPKGSFSTLEIQRTEQGDSAMYLCASSLQGNTEAFFGQGTRLTVV.

CDR3 region: CASNRQGSEKLFF. CDR3 nucleotide sequence: TGTGCCAGCAACCGACAGGGAAGCGAAAAACTGTTTTTT. V is TRBV2 and J is TRBJ1-4; 7 positions agree with TRBD1. The CDR3 runs 13 residues. Germline-derived CDR1 and CDR2 are SNHLY and FYNNEI. V lost 7 bases to trimming and J lost 8 bases; unmatched junction nucleotides: 7. The variable domain in full, completed from reference TRBV2 and TRBJ1-4, reads EPEVTQTPSHQVTQMGQEVILRCVPISNHLYFYWYRQILGQKVEFLVSFYNNEISEKSEIFDDQFSVERPDGSNFTLKIRSTKLEDSAMYFCASNRQGSEKLFFGSGTQLSVL.

The rearrangement uses TRBV5-1 and TRBJ2-7; 9 nucleotides line up with TRBD1. Germline CDR1 is SGHRS and CDR2 is YFSETQ. The ends lost 0 bases at V and 0 bases at J; junction bases unmatched: 13. This CDR3 region has 19 residues. The CDR3 coding sequence is TGCGCCAGCAGCTTGGCCAGGGGCTCAGGACAGGGGAACTCCTACGAGCAGTACTTC. It specifies CASSLARGSGQGNSYEQYF. The full variable domain, rest sourced from reference TRBV5-1 and TRBJ2-7, is KAGVTQTPRYLIKTRGQQVTLSCSPISGHRSVSWYQQTPGQGLQFLFEYFSETQRNKGNFPGRFSGRQFSNSRSEMNVSTLELGDSALYLCASSLARGSGQGNSYEQYFGPGTRLTVT.

The V gene is TRBV19, the J gene TRBJ1-2; D may be TRBD1 (5 bases). This CDR3 has 15 amino acids. Germline values: CDR1 LNHDA, CDR2 SQIVND (reference sequence). V was cut by 6 bases and J by 4 bases, with 18 bases left in between. This CDR3 reads CASRALQTDTYGYTF. The DNA of the CDR3 is TGTGCCAGTAGGGCCCTGCAGACAGATACCTATGGCTACACCTTC.

The CDR3 DNA reads as TGTGCCAGCAGCTTACGACAGGGAAACGAGCAGTACTTC. Translation gives CASSLRQGNEQYF. V and J are TRBV7-9 and TRBJ2-7; 7 nucleotides match TRBD1. The CDR3 is 13 residues long. Germline CDR1 reads SEHNR; CDR2 reads FQNEAQ (reference sequence). The V segment lost 2 bases and the J segment 5 bases; nucleotides outside the gene matches: 3.

As for this clone: Other DNA sequences in this specimen translate into the identical CDR3. The chain is built from TRBV5-4 and TRBJ2-3; 9 nucleotides match TRBD2. Trimming removed 0 bases from V and 1 base from J; junction bases left unmatched: 0. This CDR3 is built from 15 residues. Germline V gene lookup returns CDR1 SGHNT and CDR2 YYREEE (reference sequence). Written as DNA, the CDR3 is TGTGCCAGCAGCTTGGGGACTAGCGGCACAGATACGCAGTATTTT. This codes for CASSLGTSGTDTQYF.

Concerning this clone itself: The sample has other DNA sequences that encode this CDR3 too. The chain uses TRBV12-3 or TRBV12-4 and TRBJ2-7; perhaps TRBD1 as D (5 bases). CDR3 length equals 13 residues. V lost 1 base, J lost 1 base, and 5 bases lay in between. CDR3 DNA: TGTGCCAGCAGTTTAGGACAGTCCTACGAGCAGTACTTC. Amino acid sequence: CASSLGQSYEQYF.

The chain couples TRBV9 to TRBJ2-1, with 7 bases identical to TRBD2. Germline CDR1 is SGDLS and CDR2 is YYNGEE. The J segment lost 9 bases and the V segment lost 0 bases, leaving 3 bases of the junction unmatched. The CDR3 length is 13 residues. CDR3 nucleotide sequence: TGTGCCAGCAGCGTAGCTCTAGCGGCTGAGCAGTTCTTC. This sequence encodes CASSVALAAEQFF.

This sequence joins TRBV4-1 and TRBJ2-3; D remains ambiguous. The germline V gene encodes CDR1 MGHRA and CDR2 YSYEKL. Deletions cut 1 base from V and 6 bases from J, with 5 bases between. The CDR3 spans 12 residues. The CDR3 spells CASSQVGDTQYF. The CDR3 DNA reads TGCGCCAGCAGCCAAGTCGGTGATACGCAGTATTTT.

This clone was recorded once. This rearrangement joins TRBV19 to TRBJ1-1, with 8 bases aligning to TRBD1. J was trimmed by 4 bases and V by 6 bases; bases with no gene match: 7. This CDR3 is 14 amino acids long. The germline CDR1 and CDR2 sequences are LNHDA and SQIVND (reference sequence). In DNA, the CDR3 is TGTGCCAGTAGCCGGGACAGGTGGATCACTGAAGCTTTCTTT. Protein: CASSRDRWITEAFF.

The sample holds a few counts of this clone. The junction shows a germline mismatch at one end, possibly a read error. This chain connects TRBV7-9 to TRBJ2-1; 8 bases fit TRBD1. There are 17 residues in the CDR3. CDR1 and CDR2 from the germline V gene are SEHNR and FQNEAQ (reference sequence). CDR3 in DNA: TGTGCCAGCAGATTAGGGGCAGGGGGCGCGGTGTACAATGAGCAGTTCTTC. Translation gives CASRLGAGGAVYNEQFF.

The chain's CDR3 is CASRPGGLWIGELFF. The CDR3 region has the DNA TGTGCCAGCAGGCCTGGAGGGCTCTGGATCGGGGAGCTGTTTTTT. V gene TRBV7-8 combines with J gene TRBJ2-2; D might be TRBD2 (6 bases). This CDR3 has 15 amino acids. V lost 6 bases and J 7 bases, leaving 18 bases between the germline ends. Germline-derived CDR1 and CDR2 are SGHVS and FQNEAQ.

The CDR3 here is CASSLTSGGAGPRDIQYF. As DNA, the CDR3 is TGCGCCAGCAGCTTGACTAGCGGGGGGGCCGGGCCTCGGGACATTCAGTACTTC. This chain connects TRBV5-1 to TRBJ2-4; the match to TRBD2 covers 13 bases. The germline CDR1 and CDR2 sequences are SGHRS and YFSETQ. The ends lost 1 base at V and 8 bases at J; junction bases unmatched: 12. The CDR3 has 18 residues.

The CDR3 region is CASSDPGRSDEKLFF. The CDR3 DNA follows: TGTGCCAGCAGTGACCCGGGGAGGTCGGATGAAAAACTGTTTTTT. The V gene is TRBV25-1, the J gene TRBJ1-4, with D hard to call. Germline V lookup: CDR1 MGHDK, CDR2 SYGVNS. Trimming took off 3 bases at V and 6 bases at J, with 14 bases between the two ends. The length of the CDR3 is 15 residues.

The chain carries TRBV14 and TRBJ1-6, with D perhaps matching TRBD1 (5 bases). CDR1 is SGHDN and CDR2 is FVKESK in the germline V gene. The CDR3 is 13 amino acids. The V gene lost 4 bases and the J gene lost 8 bases, with 9 bases spanning the gap. The CDR3 sequence is CASSLGGDSPLHF. The CDR3 region has the DNA TGTGCCAGCAGCCTTGGAGGGGATTCACCCCTCCACTTT. The whole variable domain, remainder taken from reference TRBV14 and TRBJ1-6, is EAGVTQFPSHSVIEKGQTVTLRCDPISGHDNLYWYRRVMGKEIKFLLHFVKESKQDESGMPNNRFLAERTGGTYSTLKVQPAELEDSGVYFCASSLGGDSPLHFGNGTRLTVT.